The clone carrying this T cell receptor beta chain was recorded a few times. The antigen is unknown. This CDR3 contains 12 residues. The germline CDR1 and CDR2 sequences are MNHEY and SVGAGI. V was cut by 6 bases and J by 7 bases, with 13 bases left in between. 13 Jbeta primers and 60 Vbeta primers were used for the PCR. Libraries were prepared by immunoSEQ multiplex PCR; TCRdb keeps only in-frame clonotypes and omits some of them. The table has 130,000 or so clones, 6.5% to 9.5% seen once; the top ten hold less than 7%. These data come from a study of cytomegalovirus exposure and HLA in healthy donors. Study-level information: Earlier results showed roughly 120 million unique TCR beta sequences derived from some 190 million T cells.

General study results and limits: A later analysis appeared to link common viral pathogens to several of the most significant clusters.

Sequenced material: PBMCs. The chain employs TRBV6-5 and TRBJ2-7, with D maybe TRBD2 (6 bases). The clonotype comes from a man aged 35-49 years in good health and CMV-seronegative. The CDR3 bases are TGTGCCAGCAGCCTCCGGAGGGGTGAGCAGTACTTC. As protein: CASSLRRGEQYF.